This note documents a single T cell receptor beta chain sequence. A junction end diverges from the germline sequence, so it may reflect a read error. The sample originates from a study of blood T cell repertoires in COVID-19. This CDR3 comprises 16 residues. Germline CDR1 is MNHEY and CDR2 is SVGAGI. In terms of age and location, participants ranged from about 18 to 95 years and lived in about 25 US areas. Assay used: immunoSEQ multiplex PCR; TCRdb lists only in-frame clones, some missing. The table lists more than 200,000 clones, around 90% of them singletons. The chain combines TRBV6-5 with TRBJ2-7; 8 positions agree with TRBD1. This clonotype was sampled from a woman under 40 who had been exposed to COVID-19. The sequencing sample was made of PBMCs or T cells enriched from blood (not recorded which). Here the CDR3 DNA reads TGTGCCAGCACTTACAATGGACAGGGCCTCTCCTACGAGCAGTACTTC. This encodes CASTYNGQGLSYEQYF.